This passage covers 2 T cell receptor beta chains from one sample sequenced in a study of cytomegalovirus exposure and HLA in healthy donors. The PCR had 60 Vbeta and 13 Jbeta primers. Produced via immunoSEQ multiplex PCR; TCRdb's table is partial and in-frame only. This sample yields tens of thousands of clones, of which approximately 86% are seen a single time; roughly 10% belongs to the top ten. Sequencing used PBMCs. Receptors originate from a woman under 30 in good health and CMV-seropositive.

This clone appeared once. V is TRBV6-5 and J is TRBJ1-5, with D possibly being TRBD1 (5 bases). CDR3 length: 13 amino acids. Per the germline V gene, CDR1 is MNHEY and CDR2 is SVGAGI. V was trimmed by 5 bases and J by 7 bases, leaving 12 bases between them. CDR3 nucleotides: TGTGCCAGCAGTCAATCAGGGTACCAGCCCCAGCATTTT. Protein product: CASSQSGYQPQHF.

For this clone: An end of the junction does not agree with germline; a read error may underlie this. J is TRBJ1-3 and V is TRBV7-9; D might be TRBD1 (5 bases). Germline CDR1 is SEHNR and CDR2 is FQNEAQ (reference sequence). This CDR3 has 17 amino acids. The CDR3 region has the DNA TGTTCCAGCAGCTTTTTGACCGTGGGACTCGGTGGGAACACCATATATTTT. Residues: CSSSFLTVGLGGNTIYF.